This TCR beta chain was identified during a study of blood T cell repertoires in COVID-19 (dated by TCRdb to about 2020). Regarding the study in general: The collaborator samples originated in the United States, Italy and Spain and spanned the acute and convalescent phases of COVID-19. The prospective study material was composed of cDNA or gDNA derived from T cells, B-cell-depleted T cells, or PBMCs. Samples were obtained from the ongoing ImmuneRACE study (first 160 participants) and from roughly 1,300 subjects provided by 6 global collaborators. HLA class I and class II types, where available, came from metadata supplied by the sample provider rather than from assay-based typing. A de-identified subject ID, COVID-19 status, age in years and sex were almost always included in the sample metadata. The repertoires were made available in a free public database intended to serve as a resource for research on the immune response to SARS-CoV-2. The dataset comprised deeply sampled blood TCRbeta repertoires from subjects exposed to, actively infected with, or recovered from COVID-19. What the authors observed across the whole study: Clinical and demographic metadata were provided uncurated, with the amount varying by source and participant.

One collaborating source in Seattle enrolled patients during active infection and followed them longitudinally through the course of disease. Collaborating institutions collected whole blood in K2EDTA tubes following their own protocols. Collaborator samples were shipped for TCRbeta analysis as frozen whole blood, isolated PBMCs, or DNA extracted from either sample type. Turning to this clone: Its antigen is not yet known. No base qualities exist here, and no much larger clone lies one base off it.

The immunoSEQ Assay, a bias-controlled multiplex PCR, was used to amplify TCRbeta CDR3 regions from genomic DNA. Concerning the study's data processing: The number of nucleated cells in each sample was estimated by amplification of reference gene primers within the assay. To quantify the absolute abundance of each unique TCRbeta CDR3 rearrangement, sequence reads were collapsed and filtered. Productive Simpson clonality was computed per sample as the square root of Simpson's diversity index over productive rearrangements. TCRdb provides this immuneACCESS table in a form limited to in-frame rearrangements. Some clones are lacking; in checked studies, under half of them reflect an unresolved V gene, and why the rest are absent is not known. That table supplies the V and J calls and clone size; D and trimming were determined from the DNA. The sample yields under 110,000 clones; 76% were counted once. The top ten hold around 6.2% of the sample.

The junction shows trimming of 5 bases on V and 8 bases on J, and the gene matches do not reach 9 bases of it. From the germline V gene (reference sequence), CDR1 is MNHEY and CDR2 is SMNVEV. The CDR3 goes from the cysteine to the phenylalanine over 16 residues. Solely the CDR3 DNA is kept, with 48 bases framed from the first base. This sequence was found in an elderly man with COVID-19, enrolled during active disease. The sequence links TRBV27 to TRBJ2-1; 13 bases in between match TRBD2. Source material: peripheral blood. The CDR3 loop reads CASSISGTSGVDEQFF. The nucleotide sequence is given as TGTGCCAGCAGTATTTCCGGGACTAGCGGGGTTGATGAGCAGTTCTTC.